The entry below gives a single T cell receptor (beta chain) sequence along with its context. Its antigen is undetermined. Sequence at one end of the junction differs from germline and may be a read error. These data are taken from a study of regulatory T cells in long-lasting Graves disease. Study-level points and caveats: Persistent disease showed a preference for TRBV28, TRBJ1-2 and TRBJ2-5.

Documented time point: persistent/refractory GD, antithyroid drugs over 5 years with positive TRAb. RNA extracted from PBMCs served as the sequencing template. Libraries of TCR beta came from iRepertoire HTBI primers plus Arm-PCR of CDR3 regions. TCRdb re-analysed the multiplex PCR reads in MiXCR, keeping a single row per CDR3 protein. The data contain over 650,000 distinct CDR3 sequences, 30% of them singletons. The CDR3 length is 15 residues. The germline V gene has CDR1 SGHAT and CDR2 FQNNGV. The chain couples TRBV11-2 to TRBJ2-5; 10 bases map to TRBD2. The sequence derives from a female donor with Graves disease. The sample consisted of peripheral blood mononuclear cells (PBMCs), taken when the disease was refractory, from a patient treated with antithyroid drugs. The CDR3 sequence is CASSTIAGGQETQHF. The CDR3 DNA is TGTGCCAGCAGCACAATAGCGGGAGGACAAGAGACCCAGCACTTC.